The 21 T cell receptor beta chains presented below share a single source sample, sequenced in a study of T cells after posttransplantation cyclophosphamide. TCRdb's copy holds only in-frame clones and misses some; the assay was immunoSEQ multiplex PCR. This table has about 50,000 clones, 94% appearing once. Sequenced input: PBMCs. These receptors were taken from a young woman in good health and a related stem cell transplant donor.

The gene calls are TRBV15 and TRBJ2-1; 9 bases align to TRBD2. This CDR3 is 15 amino acids long. Unmatched junction bases numbered 1, after V lost 4 bases and J lost 0 bases. Germline assignment: CDR1 LNHNV and CDR2 YYDKDF (reference sequence). CDR3 in DNA: TGTGCCACCAGCAAGGGACTAGCCTCCTACAATGAGCAGTTCTTC. Translation gives CATSKGLASYNEQFF.

The CDR3 sequence is CASSFAQGAKTEAFF. The CDR3 DNA sequence: TGTGCCAGCTCGTTTGCACAGGGAGCGAAAACTGAAGCTTTCTTT. The rearrangement joins TRBV18 to TRBJ1-1, with D perhaps TRBD1 (6 bases). Germline-derived CDR1 and CDR2 are KGHSH and LQKENI. CDR3 length: 15 residues. The V and J ends lost 6 bases and 5 bases respectively, with 19 bases between them.

V is TRBV7-8 and J is TRBJ2-7; a weak D match, TRBD2 (6 bases). Germline CDR1 reads SGHVS; CDR2 reads FQNEAQ. The CDR3 is 16 amino acids. V dropped 8 bases and J dropped 2 bases, with 22 bases sitting between them. The CDR3 region is CASRPLALALPYEQYF. In DNA, the CDR3 is TGTGCCAGCCGCCCCCTGGCGCTAGCGTTGCCCTACGAGCAGTACTTC.

The V gene is TRBV5-6, the J gene TRBJ2-3; 13 bases are a match to TRBD2. Germline V gives CDR1 SGHDT, CDR2 YYEEEE. V dropped 5 bases and J dropped 6; count of bases not matched to a gene: 6. There are 15 residues in the CDR3. The CDR3 DNA reads TGTGCCAGCAGGTCAGGACTAGCGGGGGCGGATACGCAGTATTTT. As protein: CASRSGLAGADTQYF.

This chain uses TRBV6-4 with TRBJ1-2; D ambiguous. This CDR3 spans 13 amino acids. Germline V CDR1 and CDR2: MRHNA, SNTAGT. Trimming took off 6 bases at V and 4 bases at J, with 12 bases between the two ends. This CDR3 reads CASSPEVGYGYTF. The CDR3 region has the DNA TGTGCCAGCAGCCCTGAGGTTGGCTATGGCTACACCTTC.

The chain is built from TRBV23-1 and TRBJ1-2; D remains ambiguous. TRBV23-1 is an ORF; its function is uncertain. The CDR3 has 15 residues. The germline V and J ends were trimmed by 6 bases and 1 base, with 15 bases remaining between them. The CDR3 is CASSPEKSCNYGYTF. The CDR3 DNA sequence: TGCGCCAGCAGCCCGGAGAAGTCATGTAACTATGGCTACACCTTC.

CDR3 amino acids: CASSYPGTGSEQYF. In DNA, the CDR3 is TGTGCCAGCAGTTACCCGGGGACAGGGAGCGAGCAGTACTTC. The chain recombines TRBV6-6 with TRBJ2-7; 9 bases line up with TRBD1. CDR1 MNHNY and CDR2 SVGAGI come from the germline V gene (reference sequence). With 2 bases clipped from V and 6 bases from J, the junction kept 5 bases outside the gene matches. The CDR3 is 14 amino acids.

The sample holds a few counts of this clone. This sequence joins TRBV4-3 and TRBJ2-3, with 11 bases identical to TRBD2. From germline, CDR1 is LGHNA and CDR2 YSLEER. V trimming: 5 bases; J trimming: 5 bases; junction bases outside the gene matches: 3. The length of the CDR3 is 14 residues. The CDR3 is CASSIAGGLDTQYF. The CDR3 bases are TGCGCCAGCAGCATAGCGGGGGGGTTAGATACGCAGTATTTT.

This chain links TRBV5-1 with TRBJ1-2; TRBD1 might be the D (6 bases). V was shortened by 4 bases and J by 4 bases, with 14 bases between the two germline ends. The CDR3 spans 14 residues. Germline CDR1 SGHRS, CDR2 YFSETQ. The CDR3, as DNA: TGCGCCAGCAGCCTAGAGGACAGTACCTATGGCTACACCTTC. Translating gives CASSLEDSTYGYTF.

This CDR3 is CASSITANYGYTF. The CDR3 DNA follows: TGCGCCAGCAGTATCACTGCTAACTATGGCTACACCTTC. This rearrangement joins TRBV4-3 to TRBJ1-2; D uncertain. This CDR3 has 13 residues. Germline V gene data show CDR1 as LGHNA and CDR2 as YSLEER. V lost 6 bases to trimming and J lost 0 bases, with 8 bases between them.

The rearrangement links TRBV4-2 to TRBJ1-4; D is perhaps TRBD1 (5 bases). Trimming pared 0 bases from V and 8 bases from J, leaving 10 bases between. The CDR3 is 14 residues long. Germline values: CDR1 LGHNA, CDR2 YNFKEQ. CDR3 sequence reads: CASSQEGDSEKLFF. CDR3 nucleotides: TGTGCCAGCAGCCAAGAAGGGGATTCAGAAAAACTGTTTTTT.

The chain carries TRBV5-4 and TRBJ1-1; 8 bases map to TRBD1. Germline CDR1 SGHNT, CDR2 YYREEE (reference sequence). The CDR3 runs 13 residues. Trimming removed 2 bases from V and 12 bases from J; junction bases left unmatched: 9. CDR3 sequence: CASSFNRGVGTFF. The CDR3 nucleotides read TGTGCCAGCAGCTTTAACAGGGGGGTCGGGACTTTCTTT.

The chain links TRBV4-1 to TRBJ2-7, with D possibly matching TRBD1 (5 bases). The V and J ends lost 1 base and 7 bases respectively, with 17 bases between them. The CDR3 totals 15 residues. Per the germline V gene, CDR1 is MGHRA and CDR2 is YSYEKL. The CDR3 is CASSQAGSMKGEQYF. CDR3 in DNA: TGCGCCAGCAGCCAAGCCGGCAGCATGAAGGGGGAGCAGTACTTC.

The chain recombines TRBV11-2 with TRBJ2-7; perhaps TRBD1 as D (5 bases). CDR3 length: 15 amino acids. Germline lookup yields CDR1 SGHAT and CDR2 FQNNGV. The V gene lost 2 bases and the J gene lost 0 bases, with 11 bases spanning the gap. CDR3 in amino acids: CASSLRGQDSYEQYF. The CDR3 DNA sequence: TGTGCCAGCAGCTTAAGGGGCCAGGACTCCTACGAGCAGTACTTC.

V is TRBV11-2 and J is TRBJ1-4; D is undetermined. V lost 5 bases to trimming and J lost 8 bases, with 12 bases between them. Germline V lookup: CDR1 SGHAT, CDR2 FQNNGV. The CDR3 is made up of 13 amino acids. The CDR3 DNA follows: TGTGCCAGCAGCGCGGCCCTTCACGAAAAACTGTTTTTT. This sequence encodes CASSAALHEKLFF.

CDR3 protein: CASSQGPASSYEQYF. The CDR3 region has the DNA TGTGCCAGCAGCCAGGGTCCGGCATCCTCCTACGAGCAGTACTTC. V is TRBV7-2 and J is TRBJ2-7, with D maybe TRBD1 (5 bases). Germline CDR1 SGHTA, CDR2 FQGNSA. The CDR3 totals 15 residues. V gave up 5 bases and J gave up 0 bases, with 14 bases separating them.

The rearrangement uses TRBV7-2 and TRBJ2-1; TRBD2 matches 15 bases. This CDR3 has 15 amino acids. Germline CDR1 and CDR2: SGHTA and FQGNSA. The junction had 2 bases not matched to a gene; V was cut back by 3 bases and J by 8 bases. The CDR3 bases are TGTGCCAGCAGCTTGGGACTAGCGGGGGGCTATGAGCAGTTCTTC. The encoded protein is CASSLGLAGGYEQFF.

The chain uses TRBV4-2 and TRBJ1-5; a possible D gene is TRBD1 (6 bases). This CDR3 is 16 amino acids long. The germline V gene encodes CDR1 LGHNA and CDR2 YNFKEQ. Trimming removed 1 base from V and 0 bases from J, with 10 bases in between. CDR3 sequence: CASSQGQDYSNQPQHF. CDR3 bases: TGTGCCAGCAGCCAAGGACAGGATTATAGCAATCAGCCCCAGCATTTT.

The rearrangement joins TRBV7-9 to TRBJ1-2; maybe TRBD1 (5 bases). CDR3 length equals 15 residues. Germline assignment: CDR1 SEHNR and CDR2 FQNEAQ (reference sequence). The V and J ends lost 1 base and 6 bases respectively, with 15 bases between them. CDR3 region: CASSLVMGGSDGYTF. CDR3 in DNA: TGTGCCAGCAGCTTAGTCATGGGGGGGAGCGATGGCTACACCTTC.

With respect to this clone: This CDR3 is also generated by other DNA sequences in the sample. The J gene is TRBJ2-5, the V gene TRBV4-3, with D maybe TRBD2 (5 bases). Trimming removed 3 bases from V and 2 bases from J, with 10 bases in between. CDR3 length: 14 residues. Germline V lookup: CDR1 LGHNA, CDR2 YSLEER. The CDR3 nucleotides are TGCGCCAGCAGCCACCTTTCGGGACAAGAGACCCAGTACTTC. Translated: CASSHLSGQETQYF.

The chain couples TRBV29-1 to TRBJ1-1; TRBD1 matches 11 bases. The trim removed 7 bases at V and 7 bases at J, leaving 5 bases unmatched. This CDR3 has 12 amino acids. CDR1 is SQVTM, CDR2 ANQGSEA, per germline. CDR3 residues: CSERTGGLEAFF. The CDR3 DNA is TGCAGCGAGAGGACAGGGGGCCTTGAAGCTTTCTTT. The variable domain in full, completed from reference TRBV29-1 and TRBJ1-1, reads SAVISQKPSRDICQRGTSLTIQCQVDSQVTMMFWYRQQPGQSLTLIATANQGSEATYESGFVIDKFPISRPNLTFSTLTVSNMSPEDSSIYLCSERTGGLEAFFGQGTRLTVV.